Below, 27 T cell receptor beta chains from the same sample are listed, as sequenced in a study of cytomegalovirus exposure and HLA in healthy donors. Primers included in the PCR were 60 Vbeta and 13 Jbeta primers. Profiling relied on immunoSEQ multiplex PCR, and the TCRdb table lists in-frame clones only, not all of them. The data show 70,000 to 100,000 clones, about 68% seen once. Input material: PBMCs. The source of these receptors is a woman aged 50 to 60 in good health and CMV-seropositive.

The V gene is TRBV7-9, the J gene TRBJ2-3; 9 nucleotides line up with TRBD1. Per germline, CDR1 SEHNR and CDR2 FQNEAQ (reference sequence). After removal of 5 bases from V and 5 bases from J, the junction contained 5 bases not matched to a gene. This CDR3 is 14 amino acids long. The CDR3 is CASSPEGQGDTQYF. In DNA, the CDR3 is TGTGCCAGCAGCCCAGAGGGACAGGGAGATACGCAGTATTTT.

J is TRBJ2-7 and V is TRBV4-1; the D gene is possibly TRBD1 (5 bases). Germline lookup yields CDR1 MGHRA and CDR2 YSYEKL. The V end lost 1 base, the J end lost 1 base, and 11 bases lay between the germline ends. CDR3 length equals 15 residues. The DNA for the CDR3 is TGCGCCAGCAGCCAAGTGTGGGGCGCATCCTACGAGCAGTACTTC. Translation: CASSQVWGASYEQYF.

A few counts support this clone. The chain has TRBV29-1 and TRBJ1-2, with 9 bases identical to TRBD1. Per germline, CDR1 SQVTM and CDR2 ANQGSEA. CDR3 length: 17 amino acids. The junction had 16 bases not matched to a gene; V was cut back by 3 bases and J by 5 bases. CDR3 region: CSVDPGQGLAPSYGYTF. The CDR3 region has the DNA TGCAGCGTTGATCCCGGACAGGGGTTAGCCCCGTCGTATGGCTACACCTTC.

This chain links TRBV25-1 with TRBJ2-4; 9 positions agree with TRBD1. V shed 1 base, J shed 12 bases, and the junction held 19 bases outside the gene matches. Germline V CDR1 and CDR2: MGHDK, SYGVNS. This CDR3 is 18 amino acids long. CDR3 loop: CASSESSGQGRGQKAQYF. The CDR3 region has the DNA TGTGCCAGCAGTGAATCTTCGGGACAGGGCAGGGGTCAGAAGGCTCAGTACTTC.

The DNA of the CDR3 is TGTGCCAGCAGTTCAACCGGGACAAACCACGAGCAGTACGTC. It specifies CASSSTGTNHEQYV. The gene calls are TRBV6-5 and TRBJ2-7, with D perhaps TRBD1 (6 bases). There are 14 residues in the CDR3. V lost 4 bases and J 5 bases, leaving 15 bases between the germline ends. CDR1 is MNHEY, CDR2 SVGAGI, per germline.

The V and J genes are TRBV9 and TRBJ2-7; D may be TRBD1 (7 bases). This CDR3 spans 14 amino acids. V lost 4 bases and J lost 4, with 15 bases in between. Germline V gene data show CDR1 as SGDLS and CDR2 as YYNGEE. CDR3 nucleotide sequence: TGTGCCAGCAGCCCCCGGGCAGGGGGGTACGAGCAGTACTTC. Protein: CASSPRAGGYEQYF.

The chain joins TRBV18 to TRBJ1-2, with TRBD1 identical over 8 bases. Per germline, CDR1 KGHSH and CDR2 LQKENI. The CDR3 runs 15 residues. J lost 2 bases, V lost 3 bases, and 5 bases had no gene match. The CDR3 sequence: CASSPGTGRNYGYTF. In DNA form, the CDR3 reads TGTGCCAGCTCACCCGGGACAGGAAGGAACTATGGCTACACCTTC.

The chain carries TRBV28 and TRBJ1-2; 8 bases match TRBD1. V shed 4 bases and J 4 bases; nucleotides not matched to a gene: 5. The germline V gene has CDR1 MDHEN and CDR2 SYDVKM. The CDR3 consists of 14 residues. This chain's CDR3 is CASSYEGTGYGYTF. The CDR3 DNA is TGTGCCAGCAGTTACGAGGGGACAGGCTATGGCTACACCTTC.

The rearrangement uses TRBV5-4 and TRBJ1-2; D gene uncertain. Per germline, CDR1 SGHNT and CDR2 YYREEE (reference sequence). CDR3 length: 11 amino acids. The V gene lost 2 bases and the J gene lost 12 bases, with 11 bases spanning the gap. CDR3 residues: CASSFERAHTF. CDR3 bases: TGTGCCAGCAGCTTCGAGCGGGCCCACACCTTC. Full variable domain (outside the CDR3, taken from reference TRBV5-4 and TRBJ1-2): ETGVTQSPTHLIKTRGQQVTLRCSSQSGHNTVSWYQQALGQGPQFIFQYYREEENGRGNFPPRFSGLQFPNYSSELNVNALELDDSALYLCASSFERAHTFGSGTRLTVV.

The rearrangement joins TRBV19 to TRBJ1-3, with no clear D. Germline V CDR1 and CDR2: LNHDA, SQIVND (reference sequence). The length of the CDR3 is 15 residues. The V end lost 9 bases, the J end lost 0 bases, and 15 bases lay between the germline ends. This CDR3 reads CASVNHGDSGNTIYF. Written as DNA, the CDR3 is TGTGCCAGCGTTAACCACGGAGACTCTGGAAACACCATATATTTT.

This sequence joins TRBV9 and TRBJ1-3; D may be TRBD1 (5 bases). The V gene's germline CDR1 is SGDLS and CDR2 YYNGEE. The CDR3 loop spans 18 amino acids. The germline V and J ends were trimmed by 5 bases and 3 bases, with 24 bases remaining between them. CDR3 in DNA: TGTGCCAGCAGTGTCGGAGTTATGGGAAGGGGTGGTGGAAACACCATATATTTT. This sequence encodes CASSVGVMGRGGGNTIYF.

The rearrangement uses TRBV27 and TRBJ1-2; 8 nucleotides line up with TRBD1. CDR1 MNHEY and CDR2 SMNVEV come from the germline V gene (reference sequence). J was trimmed by 6 bases and V by 3 bases; bases with no gene match: 3. The length of the CDR3 is 13 residues. The CDR3 sequence: CASSFGTGDGYTF. The CDR3 nucleotides are TGTGCCAGCAGTTTCGGGACAGGCGATGGCTACACCTTC.

The chain combines TRBV18 with TRBJ2-7, with TRBD2 matching over 9 bases. Germline-derived CDR1 and CDR2 are KGHSH and LQKENI. The CDR3 sequence is 18 residues long. The J segment lost 0 bases and the V segment lost 5 bases, leaving 14 bases of the junction unmatched. CDR3 sequence: CASSSGLAGRRSSYEQYF. CDR3 bases: TGTGCCAGCTCAAGTGGTCTAGCGGGGCGACGAAGCTCCTACGAGCAGTACTTC. Full variable domain (outside the CDR3, taken from reference TRBV18 and TRBJ2-7): NAGVMQNPRHLVRRRGQEARLRCSPMKGHSHVYWYRQLPEEGLKFMVYLQKENIIDESGMPKERFSAEFPKEGPSILRIQQVVRGDSAAYFCASSSGLAGRRSSYEQYFGPGTRLTVT.

There are a few counts of this clone. The chain uses TRBV7-9 and TRBJ1-1; D unresolved. There are 14 residues in the CDR3. Germline lookup yields CDR1 SEHNR and CDR2 FQNEAQ (reference sequence). Between the trimmed V and J ends, which lost 3 bases and 1 base, there was a span of 9 bases. The DNA of the CDR3 is TGTGCCAGCAGCTTGAGGGAGGGGAACACTGAAGCTTTCTTT. This encodes CASSLREGNTEAFF. Together with reference TRBV7-9 and TRBJ1-1, the CDR3 gives the full variable domain: DTGVSQNPRHKITKRGQNVTFRCDPISEHNRLYWYRQTLGQGPEFLTYFQNEAQLEKSRLLSDRFSAERPKGSFSTLEIQRTEQGDSAMYLCASSLREGNTEAFFGQGTRLTVV.

This clone was seen only once. The V call is TRBV5-4, the J call TRBJ1-1; unclear D gene. Germline V gene lookup returns CDR1 SGHNT and CDR2 YYREEE (reference sequence). The CDR3 length is 13 residues. The V and J ends lost 5 bases and 3 bases respectively, with 11 bases between them. CDR3 DNA: TGTGCCAGCAGTTTTCACAGTTACACTGAAGCTTTCTTT. It is translated as CASSFHSYTEAFF.

The CDR3: CAWSVPGDGTEAFF. The CDR3 DNA reads as TGTGCCTGGAGTGTACCAGGGGACGGGACTGAAGCTTTCTTT. V and J are TRBV30 and TRBJ1-1, with D perhaps TRBD1 (6 bases). The CDR3 consists of 14 residues. The V gene's germline CDR1 is GTSNPN and CDR2 SVGIG (reference sequence). Trimming removed 0 bases at V and 5 bases at J, with 13 bases between.

The chain uses TRBV10-3 and TRBJ1-3, with TRBD1 matching 10 bases. Germline CDR1 is ENHRY and CDR2 is SYGVKD. Trimming at V came to 4 bases and at J to 2 bases, leaving 8 bases not matched to a gene. This CDR3 has 17 amino acids. The CDR3 coding sequence is TGTGCCATCAGTGCAACCGGGACAGGGGTTCCTGGAAACACCATATATTTT. This translates into CAISATGTGVPGNTIYF.

This chain links TRBV5-4 with TRBJ2-2, with TRBD1 matching 10 bases. V lost 3 bases to trimming and J lost 5 bases; unmatched junction nucleotides: 7. Germline V gene sequence: CDR1 SGHNT, CDR2 YYREEE (reference sequence). The CDR3 extends over 16 amino acids. CDR3 protein: CASSSMGQGSTGELFF. CDR3 bases: TGTGCCAGCAGCTCTATGGGACAGGGGAGTACCGGGGAGCTGTTTTTT.

This clone has a handful of counts. J is TRBJ2-1 and V is TRBV7-2; 8 bases agree with TRBD2. The length of the CDR3 is 15 residues. Trimming took 5 bases from V and 6 from J; bases not matched to a gene: 9. Germline CDR1 is SGHTA and CDR2 is FQGNSA. The CDR3 loop is CASSLSGTSFNEQFF. The CDR3 coding sequence is TGTGCCAGCAGCCTGTCCGGGACTAGTTTCAATGAGCAGTTCTTC.

The V call is TRBV5-1, the J call TRBJ2-7; possibly TRBD2 for D (5 bases). The CDR3 has 12 residues. Germline-derived CDR1 and CDR2 are SGHRS and YFSETQ. Between the trimmed V and J ends, which lost 0 bases and 11 bases, there was a span of 12 bases. The CDR3 DNA follows: TGCGCCAGCAGCTTGGCCATGCTAGCTGAGTACTTC. It specifies CASSLAMLAEYF. The complete variable domain, with remaining parts taken from reference TRBV5-1 and TRBJ2-7, reads KAGVTQTPRYLIKTRGQQVTLSCSPISGHRSVSWYQQTPGQGLQFLFEYFSETQRNKGNFPGRFSGRQFSNSRSEMNVSTLELGDSALYLCASSLAMLAEYFGPGTRLTVT.

This clone was counted between two and nine times. The chain links TRBV11-2 to TRBJ1-4; no clear D gene. The CDR3 has 13 amino acids. Trimming took off 3 bases at V and 11 bases at J, with 13 bases between the two ends. Per the germline V gene, CDR1 is SGHAT and CDR2 is FQNNGV. The CDR3 here is CASSFVHSSKLFF. CDR3 sequence (DNA): TGTGCCAGCAGCTTCGTCCACAGCAGTAAACTGTTTTTT.

The chain carries TRBV10-3 and TRBJ1-3; D unclear. This CDR3 is 15 amino acids long. V dropped 6 bases and J dropped 0 bases, with 12 bases sitting between them. The germline V gene encodes CDR1 ENHRY and CDR2 SYGVKD. The CDR3 is CAIRRTDYSGNTIYF. The CDR3 coding sequence is TGTGCCATCAGGAGGACGGACTACTCTGGAAACACCATATATTTT.

This clone was recorded a few times. One junction end does not reproduce the germline sequence, and a read error may be involved. CDR3 nucleotides: TGTTCCAGCAGCTTAGGGACTAGCGGACACAATGAGCAGTTCTTC. It yields the protein CSSSLGTSGHNEQFF. The V and J genes are TRBV7-9 and TRBJ2-1; TRBD2 aligns across 11 bases. Germline V lookup: CDR1 SEHNR, CDR2 FQNEAQ (reference sequence). This CDR3 is 15 amino acids long.

This chain links TRBV7-9 with TRBJ2-1; tentative D call: TRBD1 (6 bases). CDR3 length: 14 amino acids. From germline, CDR1 is SEHNR and CDR2 FQNEAQ (reference sequence). V was clipped by 5 bases and J by 6 bases, with 14 bases between them. CDR3 coding DNA: TGTGCCAGCAGCATTCAGGGGATGGGCAATGAGCAGTTCTTC. This sequence encodes CASSIQGMGNEQFF.

J is TRBJ2-1 and V is TRBV6-6, with D possibly being TRBD2 (6 bases). CDR1 and CDR2 from the germline V gene are MNHNY and SVGAGI (reference sequence). The ends were cut back, 2 bases at V and 10 bases at J, with 21 bases in the middle. The CDR3 runs to 16 residues. CDR3 DNA sequence: TGTGCCAGCAGTTACACGCCCGGGACTCTAAAAAGAGAGCAGTTCTTC. As protein: CASSYTPGTLKREQFF.

The chain joins TRBV27 to TRBJ2-5; no definite D call. The CDR3 loop spans 14 amino acids. Trimming shortened V by 2 bases and J by 5 bases, and 12 bases separated the two germline ends. The germline CDR1 and CDR2 sequences are MNHEY and SMNVEV (reference sequence). The CDR3 reads CASSLSPAGETQYF. The CDR3 region has the DNA TGTGCCAGCAGTTTAAGCCCTGCCGGGGAGACCCAGTACTTC.

The gene calls are TRBV13 and TRBJ2-1; TRBD2 matches 11 bases. V was pared by 2 bases and J by 7 bases, with 13 bases of the junction left unmatched. CDR1 and CDR2 from the germline V gene are PRHDT and FYEKMQ (reference sequence). This CDR3 has 18 amino acids. The CDR3 reads CASSLKGPGLAVLNEQFF. In nucleotides, the CDR3 is TGTGCCAGCAGCTTAAAGGGACCGGGACTAGCGGTCTTGAATGAGCAGTTCTTC.